Presented here are 32 T cell receptor beta chains from one specimen sequenced in a study of T cells in Graves' hyperthyroidism and ophthalmopathy. Amplified TCR beta CDR3 regions came from RNA transcripts. The HTBI primer set was used in a first-round RT-PCR of the TCR CDR3. TCRdb redid the calling of the multiplex PCR reads with MiXCR, one entry per CDR3 protein. Of around 450,000 distinct CDR3 sequences detected, about 15% appear once; the ten largest clones hold 7.5% to 9%. Sequencing was done on a sample of blood. The receptors derive from a woman aged 18-29 years with Graves' hyperthyroidism.

The table lists this clonotype with many counts. V gene TRBV20-1 combines with J gene TRBJ1-5; D is unresolved. CDR1 and CDR2 (germline): DFQATT, SNEGSKA (reference sequence). Trimming removed 3 bases from V and 3 bases from J, with 12 bases in between. The CDR3 consists of 14 residues. CDR3: CSASPQADNQPQHF. The DNA for the CDR3 is TGCAGTGCTAGTCCCCAGGCCGACAATCAGCCCCAGCATTTT.

This clonotype was observed many times. The J gene is TRBJ2-5, the V gene TRBV28; no clear D gene. The germline V gene has CDR1 MDHEN and CDR2 SYDVKM. Trimming pared 3 bases from V and 0 bases from J, leaving 11 bases between. The CDR3 runs to 15 residues. DNA for the CDR3: TGTGCCAGCAGTTTGACCAGCTCCTACCAAGAGACCCAGTACTTC. Its protein product is CASSLTSSYQETQYF.

Concerning this clonotype: A junction end diverges from the germline sequence, so it may reflect a read error. This chain's CDR3 is CASSEGHDETNKKLFF. The CDR3 DNA reads as TGTGCCAGCAGCGAAGGACACGATGAAACTAATAAAAAACTGTTTTTT. The chain couples TRBV25-1 to TRBJ1-4, with D possibly TRBD1 on 5 matching bases. The CDR3 runs to 16 residues. Germline-derived CDR1 and CDR2 are MGHDK and SYGVNS.

In this sample, this clonotype turned up a few times. V and J are TRBV13 and TRBJ1-3; D remains ambiguous. Germline V lookup: CDR1 PRHDT, CDR2 FYEKMQ (reference sequence). V was clipped by 1 base and J by 6 bases, with 10 bases between them. The CDR3 runs 14 residues. CDR3 DNA: TGTGCCAGCAGCTTAGAAGGGCAGCTAAACACCATATATTTT. As protein: CASSLEGQLNTIYF.

The V call is TRBV11-2, the J call TRBJ2-1; 13 bases line up with TRBD2. The CDR3 consists of 19 residues. Trimming removed 5 bases from V and 10 bases from J; junction bases left unmatched: 20. CDR1 and CDR2 from the germline V gene are SGHAT and FQNNGV. CDR3 sequence (DNA): TGTGCCAGCAGCCCAGTTCTGGGGAGCGGACTAGCGGGAGTTGGGGAGCAGTTCTTC. Translated, it gives CASSPVLGSGLAGVGEQFF.

This clonotype has at least ten counts. V gene TRBV2 combines with J gene TRBJ1-6; D may be TRBD1 (5 bases). Germline V CDR1 and CDR2: SNHLY, FYNNEI. V was trimmed by 0 bases and J by 11 bases, leaving 14 bases between them. CDR3 length equals 15 residues. The CDR3 DNA is TGTGCCAGCAGTGAAGCCAGGCAGGGAAAAACACCCCTCCACTTT. Encoded protein: CASSEARQGKTPLHF.

This clonotype was counted many times. The chain couples TRBV27 to TRBJ2-1; TRBD1 aligns across 10 bases. V dropped 6 bases and J dropped 6; count of bases not matched to a gene: 2. The CDR3 covers 13 residues. CDR1 and CDR2 (germline): MNHEY, SMNVEV (reference sequence). The CDR3 DNA follows: TGTGCCAGCAGCAGGACAGGGGGCAATGAGCAGTTCTTC. Protein product: CASSRTGGNEQFF.

This clonotype appeared many times. The V call is TRBV7-9, the J call TRBJ2-1, with TRBD2 matching over 15 bases. The CDR3 contains 15 residues. The V gene's germline CDR1 is SEHNR and CDR2 FQNEAQ (reference sequence). Trimming removed 5 bases from V and 7 bases from J; junction bases left unmatched: 3. CDR3 residues: CASSGLAGGHNEQFF. In DNA, the CDR3 is TGTGCCAGCAGCGGACTAGCGGGGGGGCATAATGAGCAGTTCTTC.

This clonotype was recorded at least ten times. This sequence joins TRBV12-3 or TRBV12-4 and TRBJ2-3; TRBD2 is a possible D gene (5 bases). Trimming stripped 8 bases from V and 5 bases from J, with 11 bases between. This CDR3 region has 12 residues. CDR3 coding DNA: TGTGCCAGCGCCCTGAGGGTAGATACGCAGTATTTT. Amino acid sequence: CASALRVDTQYF.

This clonotype came up many times. The chain employs TRBV7-9 and TRBJ1-6; D remains unclear. Germline V gene sequence: CDR1 SEHNR, CDR2 FQNEAQ (reference sequence). The V end lost 10 bases, the J end lost 10 bases, and 17 bases lay between the germline ends. This CDR3 comprises 13 residues. CDR3 protein: CATELSRWSPLHF. The CDR3 region has the DNA TGTGCCACCGAGTTGTCCAGGTGGTCACCCCTCCACTTT.

This clonotype has a count of ten or more. The chain has TRBV12-3 or TRBV12-4 and TRBJ2-3; 10 nucleotides align to TRBD2. The CDR3 totals 17 residues. Trimming took 1 base from V and 4 from J; bases not matched to a gene: 8. CDR3 in amino acids: CASSLGLAGELPDTQYF. In DNA form, the CDR3 reads TGTGCCAGCAGTTTAGGTCTAGCGGGAGAGCTCCCAGATACGCAGTATTTT.

This clonotype appeared many times. The V call is TRBV30, the J call TRBJ2-6, with TRBD2 as a possible D gene (5 bases). The CDR3 loop spans 14 amino acids. Germline loops: CDR1 GTSNPN, CDR2 SVGIG (reference sequence). The V and J ends lost 3 bases and 2 bases respectively, with 8 bases between them. The CDR3 sequence is CAWSRGTGANVLTF. CDR3 coding DNA: TGTGCCTGGAGCCGGGGTACTGGGGCCAACGTCCTGACTTTC.

The sample holds many counts of this clonotype. V gene TRBV5-6 combines with J gene TRBJ2-7; maybe TRBD2 (6 bases). Trimming stripped 3 bases from V and 2 bases from J, with 12 bases between. The CDR3 is 14 amino acids. Germline V gives CDR1 SGHDT, CDR2 YYEEEE. The DNA for the CDR3 is TGTGCCAGCAGCTGGAGGGGTCCTACCTACGAGCAGTACTTC. Its translation is CASSWRGPTYEQYF.

This clonotype occurred many times. The CDR3, as DNA: TGTGCCAGCAGCTTAGGAGACATCGATTACAATGAGCAGTTCTTC. It encodes CASSLGDIDYNEQFF. The chain couples TRBV13 to TRBJ2-1; D is unclear. The V end was cut by 0 bases, the J end by 4 bases, with 10 bases between. This CDR3 has 15 amino acids. Per germline, CDR1 PRHDT and CDR2 FYEKMQ (reference sequence). The full variable domain, in which reference TRBV13 and TRBJ2-1 provide the parts outside the CDR3, is AAGVIQSPRHLIKEKRETATLKCYPIPRHDTVYWYQQGPGQDPQFLISFYEKMQSDKGSIPDRFSAQQFSDYHSELNMSSLELGDSALYFCASSLGDIDYNEQFFGPGTRLTVL.

This clonotype has at least ten counts. The chain couples TRBV6-1 to TRBJ2-1; 9 nucleotides match TRBD1. Germline CDR1 and CDR2: MNHNS and SASEGT. After removal of 5 bases from V and 7 bases from J, the junction contained 9 bases not matched to a gene. This CDR3 comprises 15 residues. CDR3 nucleotides: TGTGCCAGCAGTAGGGGACAGGGTATATCGAATGAGCAGTTCTTC. It codes for CASSRGQGISNEQFF.

Many counts were recorded for this clonotype. The rearrangement joins TRBV3-1 to TRBJ1-2; TRBD1 agrees at 9 bases. Trimming removed 4 bases from V and 10 bases from J; junction bases left unmatched: 13. Germline CDR1 is LGHDT and CDR2 is YNNKEL (reference sequence). This CDR3 contains 15 residues. CDR3 in amino acids: CASSPAGTGKFTYTF. The CDR3 DNA is TGTGCCAGCAGCCCAGCAGGGACAGGGAAATTTACCTACACCTTC.

This clonotype was counted at least ten times. V gene TRBV5-5 combines with J gene TRBJ2-2; 8 nucleotides align to TRBD2. With 5 bases clipped from V and 3 bases from J, the junction kept 6 bases outside the gene matches. Germline loops: CDR1 SGHKS, CDR2 YYEKEE (reference sequence). The CDR3 length is 15 residues. CDR3 nucleotides: TGTGCCAGCAGGAAATCGGGGGGGGACACCGGGGAGCTGTTTTTT. It translates to CASRKSGGDTGELFF.

The table lists this clonotype with many counts. The CDR3 loop reads CASARGPTTDTQYF. The CDR3 DNA follows: TGTGCCAGCGCCAGGGGACCGACCACAGATACGCAGTATTTT. This sequence joins TRBV18 and TRBJ2-3, with D possibly matching TRBD1 (6 bases). The germline V and J ends were trimmed by 8 bases and 2 bases, with 14 bases remaining between them. Germline V gene data show CDR1 as KGHSH and CDR2 as LQKENI. The CDR3 is made up of 14 amino acids. Combining the CDR3 with reference TRBV18 and TRBJ2-3 gives the whole variable domain NAGVMQNPRHLVRRRGQEARLRCSPMKGHSHVYWYRQLPEEGLKFMVYLQKENIIDESGMPKERFSAEFPKEGPSILRIQQVVRGDSAAYFCASARGPTTDTQYFGPGTRLTVL.

The sample holds many counts of this clonotype. CDR3 DNA: TGTGCCAGCACATCTTCTCCTAACTATGGCTACACCTTC. This translates into CASTSSPNYGYTF. The chain links TRBV2 to TRBJ1-2; D gene uncertain. Germline CDR1 reads SNHLY; CDR2 reads FYNNEI. V gave up 7 bases and J gave up 0 bases, with 9 bases separating them. CDR3 length equals 13 residues.

This clonotype appeared many times. This chain joins TRBV20-1 and TRBJ2-3; 11 positions match TRBD2. Germline V gene data show CDR1 as DFQATT and CDR2 as SNEGSKA (reference sequence). J gave up 2 bases and V 5 bases, and 6 bases lay outside the gene matches. The CDR3 runs 15 residues. The CDR3 loop reads CSAAPSGGNTDTQYF. DNA for the CDR3: TGCAGTGCTGCCCCTAGCGGGGGGAACACAGATACGCAGTATTTT.

This clonotype was found many times. The rearrangement joins TRBV7-8 to TRBJ2-7; D is unresolved. V was cut by 5 bases and J by 5 bases, with 19 bases left in between. The CDR3 is 15 residues long. The germline gives CDR1 SGHVS, CDR2 FQNEAQ. The CDR3 sequence: CASSRRPGTADEQYF. CDR3 sequence (DNA): TGTGCCAGCAGCCGCCGTCCGGGCACTGCGGACGAGCAGTACTTC. Based on the CDR3 plus reference TRBV7-8 and TRBJ2-7, the full variable domain is GAGVSQSPRYKVAKRGQDVALRCDPISGHVSLFWYQQALGQGPEFLTYFQNEAQLDKSGLPSDRFFAERPEGSVSTLKIQRTQQEDSAVYLCASSRRPGTADEQYFGPGTRLTVT.

Ten or more counts support this clonotype. This rearrangement joins TRBV20-1 to TRBJ2-7, with 8 positions matching TRBD2. With 6 bases clipped from V and 3 bases from J, the junction kept 4 bases outside the gene matches. This CDR3 comprises 12 residues. In germline, CDR1 is DFQATT, CDR2 SNEGSKA (reference sequence). The CDR3 loop reads CSAAGGFYEQYF. CDR3 coding DNA: TGCAGTGCCGCGGGGGGCTTCTACGAGCAGTACTTC.

With respect to this clonotype: This may be a read error: a much more frequent sequence differs by one nucleotide. The chain joins TRBV6-2 or TRBV6-3 to TRBJ2-7, with D possibly being TRBD2 (6 bases). The CDR3 contains 14 residues. Deletions cut 5 bases from V and 9 bases from J, with 20 bases between. Germline CDR1 and CDR2: MNHEY and SVGEGT. The CDR3 DNA follows: TGTGCCAGCAGTCTCGGGGGATCGCCGGCCGGGCAGTACTTC. Translated: CASSLGGSPAGQYF.

The V and J genes are TRBV11-3 and TRBJ2-1; 10 bases map to TRBD2. This CDR3 region has 16 residues. Germline CDR1 and CDR2: SGHNT and YENEEA. The J segment lost 6 bases and the V segment lost 3 bases, leaving 8 bases of the junction unmatched. The CDR3 nucleotides read TGTGCCAGCAGCTTTAGTGGTGGACTAGCGGCCAATGAGCAGTTCTTC. It codes for CASSFSGGLAANEQFF.

This clonotype showed up many times. V and J are TRBV11-1 and TRBJ2-2; D is possibly TRBD1 (5 bases). V was shortened by 2 bases and J by 1 base, with 11 bases between the two germline ends. Germline CDR1 is SGHAT and CDR2 is FQDESV (reference sequence). CDR3 size: 16 residues. This CDR3 reads CASSLQTGENTGELFF. The CDR3 DNA reads TGTGCCAGCAGCTTACAAACAGGCGAGAACACCGGGGAGCTGTTTTTT.

This clonotype occurred many times. J is TRBJ2-1 and V is TRBV12-3 or TRBV12-4; D possibly corresponds to TRBD2 (5 bases). V lost 3 bases to trimming and J lost 13 bases, with 16 bases between them. The CDR3 covers 13 residues. The CDR3 DNA reads as TGTGCCAGCAGTTTTGGAATCGGGAACTCACAGTTCTTC. It encodes CASSFGIGNSQFF.

The chain links TRBV6-5 to TRBJ1-1; no clear D. V lost 0 bases and J 7 bases, leaving 12 bases between the germline ends. This CDR3 has 14 amino acids. Per the germline V gene, CDR1 is MNHEY and CDR2 is SVGAGI. In DNA, the CDR3 is TGTGCCAGCAGTTACTCGACCCCGGGAATTGAAGCTTTCTTT. Translating gives CASSYSTPGIEAFF.

Of note for this clonotype: This may come from a read error, since a much larger clone is one base off. The chain combines TRBV10-3 with TRBJ1-2; D is undetermined. This CDR3 contains 13 residues. The germline V gene has CDR1 ENHRY and CDR2 SYGVKD. Here the CDR3 reads CATSEEGSRGYTF. CDR3 coding DNA: TGTGCCACCAGTGAGGAGGGTTCAAGGGGCTACACCTTC.

The CDR3 region has the DNA TGCAGTGCTAGGGACACTAGCGGGAGTGCAGATACGCAGTATTTT. Its translation: CSARDTSGSADTQYF. The chain recombines TRBV20-1 with TRBJ2-3; 11 bases match TRBD2. V shed 3 bases and J 4 bases; nucleotides not matched to a gene: 6. In germline, CDR1 is DFQATT, CDR2 SNEGSKA (reference sequence). The CDR3 runs to 15 residues.

A remark on this clonotype: This may come from a read error, since a much larger clone is one base off. The CDR3 region has the DNA TGTGCCAGCAGTTCTTGGGATAGCGGGAGGAATGAGCAGTACTTC. This codes for CASSSWDSGRNEQYF. V gene TRBV10-3 combines with J gene TRBJ2-1, with TRBD2 matching 10 bases. With the DNA end fitting TRBJ2-7 better, the J assignment may be wrong. Germline V gene data show CDR1 as ENHRY and CDR2 as SYGVKD. CDR3 length: 15 amino acids.

The chain joins TRBV4-2 to TRBJ2-2; the D gene is possibly TRBD2 (6 bases). Trimming stripped 0 bases from V and 6 bases from J, with 14 bases between. Germline CDR1 and CDR2: LGHNA and YNFKEQ. This CDR3 contains 16 residues. In nucleotides, the CDR3 is TGTGCCAGCAGCCAAGATCCCACGCGGGGTTCCGGGGAGCTGTTTTTT. It codes for CASSQDPTRGSGELFF.

Many counts were recorded for this clonotype. The V and J genes are TRBV5-5 and TRBJ1-2; 9 bases fit TRBD1. The CDR3 sequence is 14 residues long. Looked up from germline, CDR1 is SGHKS and CDR2 is YYEKEE (reference sequence). The V and J ends lost 0 bases and 4 bases, in that order; junction bases with no gene match: 1. CDR3 coding DNA: TGTGCCAGCAGCTTGGAGGGACAGGGCTATGGCTACACCTTC. Translating gives CASSLEGQGYGYTF.